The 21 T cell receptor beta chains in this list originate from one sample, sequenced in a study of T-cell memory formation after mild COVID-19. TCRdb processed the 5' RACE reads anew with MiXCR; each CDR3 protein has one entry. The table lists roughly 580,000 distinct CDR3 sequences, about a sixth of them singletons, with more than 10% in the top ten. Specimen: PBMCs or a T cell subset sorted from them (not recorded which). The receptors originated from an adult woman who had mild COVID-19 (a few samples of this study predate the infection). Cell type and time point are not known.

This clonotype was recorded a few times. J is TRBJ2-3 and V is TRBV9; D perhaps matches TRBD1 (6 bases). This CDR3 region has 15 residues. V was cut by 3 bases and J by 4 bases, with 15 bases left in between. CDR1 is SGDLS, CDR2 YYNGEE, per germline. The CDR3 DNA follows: TGTGCCAGCAGCGCGAACAGGGTTGAGGCAGATACGCAGTATTTT. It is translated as CASSANRVEADTQYF.

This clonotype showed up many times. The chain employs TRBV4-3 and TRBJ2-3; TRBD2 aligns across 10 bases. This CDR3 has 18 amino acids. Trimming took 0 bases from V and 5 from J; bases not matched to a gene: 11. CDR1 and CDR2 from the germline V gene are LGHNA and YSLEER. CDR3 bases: TGCGCCAGCAGCCAAGAAGTAGGCCTAGCGGGAGCGGTAGATACGCAGTATTTT. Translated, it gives CASSQEVGLAGAVDTQYF.

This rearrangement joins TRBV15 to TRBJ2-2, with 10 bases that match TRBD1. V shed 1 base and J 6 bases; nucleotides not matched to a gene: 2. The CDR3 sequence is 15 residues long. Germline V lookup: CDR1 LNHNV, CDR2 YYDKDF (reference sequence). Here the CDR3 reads CATSRGGTGAGELFF. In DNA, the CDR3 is TGTGCCACCAGCAGAGGAGGGACAGGGGCCGGGGAGCTGTTTTTT.

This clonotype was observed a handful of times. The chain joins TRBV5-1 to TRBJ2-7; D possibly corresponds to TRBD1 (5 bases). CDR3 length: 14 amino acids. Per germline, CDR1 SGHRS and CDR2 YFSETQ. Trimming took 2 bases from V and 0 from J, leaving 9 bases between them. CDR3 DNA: TGCGCCAGCAGCTTCATGGACAACTCCTACGAGCAGTACTTC. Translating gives CASSFMDNSYEQYF. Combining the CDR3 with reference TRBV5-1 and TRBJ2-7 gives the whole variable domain KAGVTQTPRYLIKTRGQQVTLSCSPISGHRSVSWYQQTPGQGLQFLFEYFSETQRNKGNFPGRFSGRQFSNSRSEMNVSTLELGDSALYLCASSFMDNSYEQYFGPGTRLTVT.

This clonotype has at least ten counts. CDR3 nucleotide sequence: TGTGCCAGCAGTTACTCGGGGGGGAACACTGAAGCTTTCTTT. Its translation is CASSYSGGNTEAFF. The V gene is TRBV6-5, the J gene TRBJ1-1; D perhaps matches TRBD1 (5 bases). The germline CDR1 and CDR2 sequences are MNHEY and SVGAGI. This CDR3 region has 14 residues. Trimming took off 0 bases at V and 1 base at J, with 6 bases between the two ends.

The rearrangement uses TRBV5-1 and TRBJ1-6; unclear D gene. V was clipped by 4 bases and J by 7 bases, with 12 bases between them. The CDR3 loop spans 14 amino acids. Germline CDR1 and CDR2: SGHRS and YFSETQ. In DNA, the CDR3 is TGCGCCAGCAGCGCCGGGGATGGGAATTCACCCCTCCACTTT. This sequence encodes CASSAGDGNSPLHF.

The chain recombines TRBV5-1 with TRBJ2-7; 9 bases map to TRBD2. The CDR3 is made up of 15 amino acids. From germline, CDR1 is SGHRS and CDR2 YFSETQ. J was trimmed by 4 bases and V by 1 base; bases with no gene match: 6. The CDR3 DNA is TGCGCCAGCAGCTTGATGTTAGCGGGGGAGTACGAGCAGTACTTC. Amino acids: CASSLMLAGEYEQYF.

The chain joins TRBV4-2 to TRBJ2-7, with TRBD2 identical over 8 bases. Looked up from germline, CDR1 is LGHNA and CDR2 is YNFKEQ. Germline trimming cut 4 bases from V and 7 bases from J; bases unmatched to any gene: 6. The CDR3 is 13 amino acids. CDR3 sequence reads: CASSRAGVGEQYF. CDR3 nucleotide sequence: TGTGCCAGCAGCCGAGCGGGAGTGGGAGAGCAGTACTTC.

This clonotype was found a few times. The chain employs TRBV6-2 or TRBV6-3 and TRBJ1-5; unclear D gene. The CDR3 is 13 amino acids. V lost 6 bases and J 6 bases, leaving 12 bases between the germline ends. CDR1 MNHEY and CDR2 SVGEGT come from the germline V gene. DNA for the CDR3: TGTGCCAGCAGCTTCGTCGTAGGTCAGCCCCAGCATTTT. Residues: CASSFVVGQPQHF.

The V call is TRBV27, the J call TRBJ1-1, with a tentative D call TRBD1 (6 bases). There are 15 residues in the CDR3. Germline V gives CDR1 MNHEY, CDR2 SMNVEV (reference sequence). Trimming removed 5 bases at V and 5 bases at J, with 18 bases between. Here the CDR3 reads CASSRIQGSKTEAFF. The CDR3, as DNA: TGTGCCAGCAGTCGAATTCAGGGGAGTAAAACTGAAGCTTTCTTT.

The CDR3 nucleotides are TGTGCCAGTAGTTTCCTGGCAGAACAGTACTTC. Protein sequence: CASSFLAEQYF. This chain links TRBV19 with TRBJ2-7; D gene uncertain. Germline V gene sequence: CDR1 LNHDA, CDR2 SQIVND (reference sequence). V lost 5 bases, J lost 10 bases, and 12 bases lay in between. CDR3 length: 11 amino acids.

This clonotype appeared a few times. The CDR3 nucleotides read TGTGCCAGCCGACCGGGGGGGGAGTATGGCTACACCTTC. The encoded protein is CASRPGGEYGYTF. The rearrangement joins TRBV12-3 or TRBV12-4 to TRBJ1-2; perhaps TRBD1 as D (5 bases). The CDR3 length is 13 residues. V dropped 8 bases and J dropped 5 bases, with 15 bases sitting between them.

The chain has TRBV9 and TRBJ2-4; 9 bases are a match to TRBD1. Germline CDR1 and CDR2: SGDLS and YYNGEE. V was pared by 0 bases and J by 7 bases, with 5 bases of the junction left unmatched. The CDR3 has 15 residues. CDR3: CASSVGSGTGNIQYF. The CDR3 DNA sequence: TGTGCCAGCAGCGTAGGAAGCGGGACAGGGAACATTCAGTACTTC.

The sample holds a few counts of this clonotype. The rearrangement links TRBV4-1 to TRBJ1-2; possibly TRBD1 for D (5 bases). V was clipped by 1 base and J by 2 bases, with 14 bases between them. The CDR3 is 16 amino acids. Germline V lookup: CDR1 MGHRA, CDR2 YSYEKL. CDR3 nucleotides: TGCGCCAGCAGCCAAGTCCCCGCTGGACAAAACTATGGCTACACCTTC. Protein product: CASSQVPAGQNYGYTF.

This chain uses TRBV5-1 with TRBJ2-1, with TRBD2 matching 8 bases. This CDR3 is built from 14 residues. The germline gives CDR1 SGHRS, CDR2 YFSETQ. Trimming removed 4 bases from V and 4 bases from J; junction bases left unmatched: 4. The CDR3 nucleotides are TGCGCCAGCAGCGAAGCGGGGGAGTACAATGAGCAGTTCTTC. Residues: CASSEAGEYNEQFF.

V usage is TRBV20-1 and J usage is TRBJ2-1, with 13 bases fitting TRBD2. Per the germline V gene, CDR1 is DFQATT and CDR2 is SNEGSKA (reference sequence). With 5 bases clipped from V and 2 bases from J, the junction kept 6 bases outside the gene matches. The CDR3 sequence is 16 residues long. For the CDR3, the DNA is TGCAGTGCTCGGACTAGCGGGAGACCCCCCTACAATGAGCAGTTCTTC. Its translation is CSARTSGRPPYNEQFF.

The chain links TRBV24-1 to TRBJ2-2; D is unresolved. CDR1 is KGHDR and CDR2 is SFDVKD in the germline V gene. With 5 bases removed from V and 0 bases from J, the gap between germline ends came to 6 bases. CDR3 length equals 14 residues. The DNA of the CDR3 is TGTGCCACCAGTGTGGGCCCGAACACCGGGGAGCTGTTTTTT. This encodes CATSVGPNTGELFF.

The CDR3 DNA reads as TGCAGTGCTTGGGGCCTGACAGGGACTGAAGCTTTCTTT. Translated, it gives CSAWGLTGTEAFF. The chain is built from TRBV20-1 and TRBJ1-1; 7 bases are a match to TRBD1. Losses at the gene ends were 5 bases for V and 5 bases for J; bases not matched to a gene: 8. In germline, CDR1 is DFQATT, CDR2 SNEGSKA (reference sequence). The CDR3 contains 13 residues.

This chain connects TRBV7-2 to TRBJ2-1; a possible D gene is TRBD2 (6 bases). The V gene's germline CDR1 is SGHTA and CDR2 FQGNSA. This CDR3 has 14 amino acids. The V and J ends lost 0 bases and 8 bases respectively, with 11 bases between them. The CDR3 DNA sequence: TGTGCCAGCAGCTTAGCGGAGACTAGTTATGAGCAGTTCTTC. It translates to CASSLAETSYEQFF.

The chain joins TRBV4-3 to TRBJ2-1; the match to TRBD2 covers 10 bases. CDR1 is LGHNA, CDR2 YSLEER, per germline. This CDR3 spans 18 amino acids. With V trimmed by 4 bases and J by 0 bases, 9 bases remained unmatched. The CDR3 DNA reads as TGCGCCAGCAGCCCCAAAACTAGCGGGACCAGCTCCTACAATGAGCAGTTCTTC. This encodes CASSPKTSGTSSYNEQFF.

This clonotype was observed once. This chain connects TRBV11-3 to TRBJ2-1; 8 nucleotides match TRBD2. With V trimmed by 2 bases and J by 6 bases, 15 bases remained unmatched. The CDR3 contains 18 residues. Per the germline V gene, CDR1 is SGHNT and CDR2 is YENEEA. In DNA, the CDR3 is TGTGCCAGCAGCTTATATTATACTAGCGGCCTGGAGGGCAATGAGCAGTTCTTC. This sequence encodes CASSLYYTSGLEGNEQFF. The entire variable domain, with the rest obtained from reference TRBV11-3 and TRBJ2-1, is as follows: EAGVVQSPRYKIIEKKQPVAFWCNPISGHNTLYWYLQNLGQGPELLIRYENEEAVDDSQLPKDRFSAERLKGVDSTLKIQPAELGDSAVYLCASSLYYTSGLEGNEQFFGPGTRLTVL.